What follows are 27 T cell receptor beta chains derived from one specimen sequenced in a study of T cell responses to AZD1222 COVID-19 vaccine. Clones were sequenced by immunoSEQ multiplex PCR, and TCRdb holds only the in-frame ones, with some missing. The data show around 78,000 clones, roughly 90% seen once. The sample consisted of peripheral blood, taken 28 days after the second AZD1222 dose. The receptors were gathered from an adult who received the AZD1222 COVID-19 vaccine.

A few counts support this clone. This chain joins TRBV12-2 and TRBJ1-4. TRBV12-2 is labeled a pseudogene. This CDR3 spans 15 amino acids. For the CDR3, the DNA is TGTGCAAGTCGCTTAAAGGGAGTTGCTAATGAAAAACTGTTTTTT. Protein sequence: CASRLKGVANEKLFF.

This chain connects TRBV18 to TRBJ1-5; 10 bases are a match to TRBD1. With 6 bases clipped from V and 2 bases from J, the junction kept 7 bases outside the gene matches. Germline lookup yields CDR1 KGHSH and CDR2 LQKENI. The length of the CDR3 is 16 residues. The CDR3, as DNA: TGTGCCAGCTCCTCCCGACAGGGGGCGGGCAATCAGCCCCAGCATTTT. Its translation is CASSSRQGAGNQPQHF.

Only one count was recorded for this clone. The rearrangement uses TRBV3-1 (or the pseudogene TRBV3-2) and TRBJ1-6; 8 bases map to TRBD1. Per the germline V gene, CDR1 is LGHDT and CDR2 is YNNKEL (reference sequence). The CDR3 sequence is 15 residues long. J lost 9 bases, V lost 2 bases, and 6 bases had no gene match. In DNA form, the CDR3 reads TGTGCCAGCAGCCAAACGACAGGGGTTGGTTCACCCCTCCACTTT. Protein product: CASSQTTGVGSPLHF.

The rearrangement links TRBV2 to TRBJ2-7; 8 bases line up with TRBD1. CDR1 and CDR2 (germline): SNHLY, FYNNEI. The J segment lost 0 bases and the V segment lost 6 bases, leaving 10 bases of the junction unmatched. The CDR3 covers 16 residues. The CDR3 nucleotides are TGTGCCAGCAGACCCCCCTTCGGGACAGGCTCCTACGAGCAGTACTTC. Protein: CASRPPFGTGSYEQYF.

J is TRBJ2-7 and V is TRBV12-3 or TRBV12-4; D is unclear. V shed 1 base and J shed 4 bases, with 8 bases lying between them. This CDR3 comprises 13 residues. CDR3 nucleotide sequence: TGTGCCAGCAGTTTAGTGAATGCTTACGAGCAGTACTTC. It specifies CASSLVNAYEQYF.

The chain employs TRBV7-3 and TRBJ1-1; a possible D gene is TRBD1 (5 bases). The CDR3 has 13 amino acids. Trimming cost V 4 bases and J 4 bases, with 10 bases left between them. The germline V gene has CDR1 SGHTA and CDR2 FQGTGA. CDR3 loop: CASSYGHRTEAFF. The CDR3 DNA reads as TGTGCCAGCAGCTACGGACATCGCACTGAAGCTTTCTTT. The full variable domain, with the rest looked up from reference TRBV7-3 and TRBJ1-1, is GAGVSQTPSNKVTEKGKYVELRCDPISGHTALYWYRQSLGQGPEFLIYFQGTGAADDSGLPNDRFFAVRPEGSVSTLKIQRTERGDSAVYLCASSYGHRTEAFFGQGTRLTVV.

This clone was seen just once. V gene TRBV7-2 combines with J gene TRBJ1-5; D remains ambiguous. The CDR3 is 14 residues long. Germline V CDR1 and CDR2: SGHTA, FQGNSA. V lost 1 base and J lost 3, with 7 bases in between. In nucleotides, the CDR3 is TGTGCCAGCAGCTTAGGGGATATCAATCAGCCCCAGCATTTT. Protein: CASSLGDINQPQHF.

V gene TRBV5-6 combines with J gene TRBJ1-5, with unresolved D. Trimming removed 5 bases from V and 0 bases from J, with 24 bases in between. This CDR3 is 19 amino acids long. Germline values: CDR1 SGHDT, CDR2 YYEEEE. The CDR3: CASSNLEGTILPSNQPQHF. Here the CDR3 DNA reads TGTGCCAGCAGTAATCTTGAGGGTACCATTCTCCCTAGCAATCAGCCCCAGCATTTT.

The chain employs TRBV10-3 and TRBJ2-5, with 8 bases fitting TRBD2. Germline V lookup: CDR1 ENHRY, CDR2 SYGVKD. This CDR3 contains 13 residues. The ends lost 11 bases at V and 5 bases at J; junction bases unmatched: 10. CDR3 nucleotides: TGTGCCGTCCGGGGGGGGCCCGAGGAGACCCAGTACTTC. It is translated as CAVRGGPEETQYF.

J is TRBJ1-2 and V is TRBV6-5; D not resolved. V lost 0 bases and J lost 0, with 8 bases in between. This CDR3 region has 15 residues. Germline loops: CDR1 MNHEY, CDR2 SVGAGI. Here the CDR3 DNA reads TGTGCCAGCAGTTACTCGACCGCTTCTAACTATGGCTACACCTTC. This encodes CASSYSTASNYGYTF.

V usage is TRBV9 and J usage is TRBJ2-3; D is unclear. The CDR3 spans 14 residues. The V gene lost 0 bases and the J gene lost 0 bases, with 5 bases spanning the gap. Germline V gene data show CDR1 as SGDLS and CDR2 as YYNGEE. CDR3 DNA sequence: TGTGCCAGCAGCGTAGGGCCCAGCACAGATACGCAGTATTTT. This sequence encodes CASSVGPSTDTQYF.

This clone was detected a few times. V is TRBV4-2 and J is TRBJ1-2; possibly TRBD1 for D (5 bases). V was pared by 4 bases and J by 5 bases, with 20 bases between. CDR1 is LGHNA, CDR2 YNFKEQ, per germline. The CDR3 totals 16 residues. The CDR3 reads CASSPRTQLVWYGYTF. CDR3 DNA sequence: TGTGCCAGCAGCCCCAGGACACAACTCGTTTGGTATGGCTACACCTTC.

The chain couples TRBV5-1 to TRBJ2-2; the match to TRBD1 covers 7 bases. Looked up from germline, CDR1 is SGHRS and CDR2 is YFSETQ. The junction had 12 bases not matched to a gene; V was cut back by 2 bases and J by 5 bases. This CDR3 is 17 amino acids long. CDR3 in DNA: TGCGCCAGCAGCTTCAAAAAGGGGGCCCTTTGGACCGGGGAGCTGTTTTTT. Translation gives CASSFKKGALWTGELFF.

This chain joins TRBV19 and TRBJ2-5; D is unclear. Trimming shortened V by 4 bases and J by 5 bases, and 14 bases separated the two germline ends. This CDR3 contains 14 residues. CDR1 LNHDA and CDR2 SQIVND come from the germline V gene (reference sequence). The CDR3, as DNA: TGTGCCAGTAGTAGTGTCAGCCCAACGGAGACCCAGTACTTC. Translated, it gives CASSSVSPTETQYF.

The chain joins TRBV7-2 to TRBJ2-1; the D gene is possibly TRBD1 (6 bases). From germline, CDR1 is SGHTA and CDR2 FQGNSA. Trimming cost V 1 base and J 3 bases, with 13 bases left between them. This CDR3 is 16 amino acids long. The CDR3 loop reads CASSLEGHGDYNEQFF. For the CDR3, the DNA is TGTGCCAGCAGCTTAGAGGGACACGGGGACTACAATGAGCAGTTCTTC.

The chain uses TRBV10-3 and TRBJ1-5, with D perhaps matching TRBD1 (5 bases). Germline CDR1 is ENHRY and CDR2 is SYGVKD. Trimming removed 1 base at V and 7 bases at J, with 14 bases between. The CDR3 is 15 residues long. This chain's CDR3 is CAISELGGERQPQHF. The CDR3 region has the DNA TGTGCCATCAGTGAGTTGGGAGGGGAGAGACAGCCCCAGCATTTT.

This clone was counted a few times. The CDR3, as DNA: TGTGCCAGCAGCACCGGAGGGGGATATGGCTACACCTTC. Encoded protein: CASSTGGGYGYTF. This chain uses TRBV7-9 with TRBJ1-2; tentatively, D is TRBD1 (6 bases). CDR3 size: 13 residues. The V end was cut by 5 bases, the J end by 5 bases, with 12 bases between. The germline gives CDR1 SEHNR, CDR2 FQNEAQ (reference sequence).

The chain carries TRBV12-3 or TRBV12-4 and TRBJ1-6; D ambiguous. V was pared by 5 bases and J by 7 bases, with 9 bases between. This CDR3 spans 13 amino acids. The CDR3 nucleotides are TGTGCCAGCAGTCCCAACAGAAATTCACCCCTCCACTTT. Protein sequence: CASSPNRNSPLHF.

This sequence joins TRBV5-6 and TRBJ2-7; D is undetermined. Germline V gene lookup returns CDR1 SGHDT and CDR2 YYEEEE. The CDR3 is 13 residues long. V was clipped by 0 bases and J by 3 bases, with 7 bases between them. The CDR3 coding sequence is TGTGCCAGCAGCTTGGATACTGACTACGAGCAGTACTTC. This encodes CASSLDTDYEQYF.

V and J are TRBV7-2 and TRBJ2-7; a possible D gene is TRBD2 (6 bases). This CDR3 spans 13 amino acids. The germline V gene encodes CDR1 SGHTA and CDR2 FQGNSA. Trimming took 5 bases from V and 2 from J, leaving 10 bases between them. The DNA for the CDR3 is TGTGCCAGCAGCCCGGGACTTCCCTACGAGCAGTACTTC. Its translation is CASSPGLPYEQYF.

Details on this clone: Other DNA variants within this sample encode the same CDR3. V gene TRBV6-1 combines with J gene TRBJ1-5; D not resolved. V lost 1 base, J lost 4 bases, and 5 bases lay in between. Germline CDR1 MNHNS, CDR2 SASEGT. This CDR3 spans 13 amino acids. The CDR3 DNA sequence: TGTGCCAGCAGTGAAGGAGTAAATCAGCCCCAGCATTTT. This sequence encodes CASSEGVNQPQHF.

The chain uses TRBV5-4 and TRBJ2-2; D gene ambiguous. The CDR3 loop spans 16 amino acids. Germline CDR1 is SGHNT and CDR2 is YYREEE (reference sequence). Trimming shortened V by 2 bases and J by 8 bases, and 19 bases separated the two germline ends. CDR3 DNA sequence: TGTGCCAGCAGCTTAGGGTTAGACCCCGAACGGGGGGAGCTGTTTTTT. This sequence encodes CASSLGLDPERGELFF.

The rearrangement links TRBV7-9 to TRBJ2-7; maybe TRBD1 (6 bases). Germline V lookup: CDR1 SEHNR, CDR2 FQNEAQ (reference sequence). Between the trimmed V and J ends, which lost 1 base and 2 bases, there was a span of 15 bases. CDR3 length: 16 amino acids. CDR3 protein: CASSLGFVGAPYEQYF. The CDR3 DNA follows: TGTGCCAGCAGCTTAGGTTTTGTGGGGGCCCCCTACGAGCAGTACTTC.

The genes are TRBV5-1 and TRBJ2-3; 12 bases match TRBD1. There are 18 residues in the CDR3. Germline CDR1 and CDR2: SGHRS and YFSETQ. J lost 6 bases, V lost 0 bases, and 11 bases had no gene match. DNA of the CDR3: TGCGCCAGCAGCTTGGTGGTCCCGCCGGGACAGGGGGCCGATACGCAGTATTTT. This sequence encodes CASSLVVPPGQGADTQYF.

V gene TRBV5-1 combines with J gene TRBJ2-7, with a weak D call TRBD1 (6 bases). Germline V CDR1 and CDR2: SGHRS, YFSETQ. The CDR3 sequence is 18 residues long. The V and J ends lost 1 base and 1 base respectively, with 21 bases between them. CDR3 coding DNA: TGCGCCAGCAGCTTGCCCTCAGGGTTCAGGGGTCCGTCCTACGAGCAGTACTTC. Its translation: CASSLPSGFRGPSYEQYF.

The table lists this clone with a count of one. V and J are TRBV2 and TRBJ1-2, with 8 bases that match TRBD1. The CDR3 is 14 residues long. Trimming cost V 6 bases and J 3 bases; bases outside gene matches: 6. Germline assignment: CDR1 SNHLY and CDR2 FYNNEI. The CDR3 nucleotides read TGTGCCAGCAGAACGACAGGGGAGGACTATGGCTACACCTTC. Its translation: CASRTTGEDYGYTF.

V is TRBV3-1 (or the pseudogene TRBV3-2) and J is TRBJ1-4, with D perhaps TRBD1 (6 bases). Germline lookup yields CDR1 LGHDT and CDR2 YNNKEL (reference sequence). There are 15 residues in the CDR3. Between the trimmed V and J ends, which lost 1 base and 10 bases, there was a span of 16 bases. CDR3 protein: CASSQATVEGGKLFF. CDR3 nucleotide sequence: TGTGCCAGCAGCCAAGCGACCGTAGAAGGGGGAAAACTGTTTTTT.